This T cell receptor (beta chain) is from a study of CD8 T cells in Susac syndrome. The overall study: When blood was collected, patients with Susac syndrome were therapy-naive, were taking corticosteroids, or were receiving intravenous immunoglobulin alone.

Study-wide points: The study identified around fifteen and five Susac-specific public clones in total CD8+ and CD8+ TEMRA repertoires. As the study acknowledged, the number of individuals who were part of its TCR sequencing and HLA analysis was relatively small.

As concerns this clonotype: As yet, its antigen is unknown.

Sequencing of TCR beta was undertaken in CD8+ and CD4+ T cells derived from blood. This CDR3 comprises 12 residues. The V segment lost 7 bases and the J segment 4 bases; nucleotides outside the gene matches: 4. CDR1 SQVTM and CDR2 ANQGSEA come from the germline V gene. With random hexamers, roughly 0.45 to 1 ug RNA was reverse transcribed. MiXCR was run by TCRdb on the immunoSEQ multiplex PCR reads, yielding one entry per CDR3 protein. This sample has some 97,000 distinct CDR3 sequences; around 95% occur once, and the top ten carry 0.3%. The sequence derives from a human donor with Susac syndrome. The chain carries TRBV29-1 and TRBJ2-1; 7 nucleotides align to TRBD2. The sample comprised CD8+ T cells from PBMCs. The DNA for the CDR3 is TGCAGCGGGGGGGGGACTTACAATGAGCAGTTCTTC. Its protein product is CSGGGTYNEQFF.